The present T cell receptor (beta chain) was sequenced within a study of human T cells and chemical hapten exposure (dated by TCRdb to about 2021). In terms of the full investigation: For sensitization, 2% DPC in acetone was applied to a roughly 2 cm by roughly 2 cm area of upper inner arm skin. Throughout the approximately 24-week study period, patients were also given weekly therapeutic DPC doses on the scalp. Patch testing was done on the upper back using Finn chambers containing 0.01% DPC, and results were scored after 6 days according to International Contact Dermatitis Research Group standards. The patient cohort, mostly female, included alopecia areata with under or over 50% scalp involvement, alopecia totalis and alopecia universalis. Libraries were combined into a pool for sequencing, and differences in TCR yield between samples came mainly from small differences in library volumes within the pool. Peripheral blood TCR repertoire changes were tracked in vivo in alopecia patients during primary and secondary sensitization to the hapten diphenylcyclopropenone (DPC). Blood samples were taken from patients before sensitization (week 0) and then at 2, 6 and about 24 weeks after DPC sensitization. About 28 alopecia patients gave blood for TCR sequencing at one to four time points (pre-sensitization, 2, 6 and 24 weeks). General findings and caveats noted by the study authors: Because every patient had alopecia, a presumed autoimmune disease, the patients' immune response might differ from that of healthy individuals. The number of TCRs above 1 in 1000 frequency did not change with DPC sensitization; there was no evidence of global repertoire structure alterations. Expanded TCRs formed significantly more large CDR3 similarity clusters than pre-sensitization or healthy control sets, consistent with antigen-driven responses. The number of PT1 expanded TCRs positively correlated with patch test score, significant at thresholds 8, 16 and 32 but not 4. After repeated subsampling, changes were observed in the strength of the expansion versus patch-test correlation and in the threshold at which the correlation became significant.

Regarding this clonotype: The antigen this receptor binds is unknown. Base quality data are lacking; no much larger clone is found one base away.

This specimen's time point label, interpreted: patch test 2, 6 weeks after DPC sensitization. This specimen's treatment or condition label, interpreted: therapeutic diphenylcyclopropenone sensitization with weekly scalp DPC. Blood at each patch-test visit was drawn before the patch test was applied. Eligible patients were aged 18 to 70, diagnosed with alopecia, deemed suitable for DPC therapy, and excluded if pregnant. Unfractionated whole blood was collected in Tempus Blood RNA tubes, and total RNA was extracted from that blood. The library was built by means of RACE. Reads for this sample came from a NextSeq 500. During library preparation, unique molecular identifiers were attached to individual cDNA molecules so that TCRs could be counted quantitatively and reproducibly. Each blood RNA sample was used to sequence both TCR alpha and TCR beta chains. On the study's bioinformatics: A median of about 87,000 TCRs per sample was observed, with a range of 23,224 to 690,600. The Decombinator software suite was used to annotate V, J and CDR3 in the TCR reads. Every sample was subsampled to the same number of TCRs (28,000) for the PS versus PT1 abundance plots. Expanded TCRs were defined as absent before sensitization and observed at least eight times at the 2-week time point. TCRdb reran the public reads through fastp at Q25 and MiXCR, keeping productive beta chains. Rows with a matching CDR3 protein are joined into one entry that keeps the most common DNA and genes. These V and J calls are TCRdb output, not the study's own analysis. The sample data list about 110,000 distinct CDR3 sequences, and roughly a tenth of these were observed just once. In total, the top ten clones hold about 3% of the sample.

Sequences KGHDR (CDR1) and SFDVKD (CDR2) are obtained from the germline V gene. The CDR3 runs 16 residues from the cysteine to the phenylalanine. Only CDR3 DNA remains: 48 bases, in frame from the first base. V is reduced by 3 bases and J by 1 base, leaving a spacing of 12 bases between them. The sequence joins TRBV24-1 to TRBJ1-5, with TRBD1 tentatively as D gene (5 bases match). The sample in question was whole blood, obtained in connection with sensitization to the hapten diphenylcyclopropenone (DPC). This TCR came from a woman in her 40s with alopecia areata. Some clones in this sample may be carry-over from other donors' samples. The CDR3 loop reads CATSDTQWGSNQPQHF. The bases are TGTGCCACCAGTGATACCCAGTGGGGGAGCAATCAGCCCCAGCATTTT.